This T cell receptor (beta chain) is drawn from a study of cytomegalovirus exposure and HLA in healthy donors. General study results and limits: Associated with cytomegalovirus, according to the listing, were 150 to 200 TCR beta chains. As a later analysis showed, several of the most significant clusters appeared to be linked to common viral pathogens.

The primer mix had 60 Vbeta and 13 Jbeta primers. Repertoires were generated with immunoSEQ multiplex PCR, while TCRdb's copy carries only in-frame clones and drops some. This sample has under 150,000 clones, with 70% to 80% found just once. Donors showed nominal health when sampled, although they likely had unrecorded immune exposures. This clone was seen a few times. No antigen is known for it. Germline V gene lookup returns CDR1 KGHSH and CDR2 LQKENI. The CDR3 has 15 amino acids. Trimming took 3 bases from V and 4 from J; bases not matched to a gene: 6. This TCR came from a woman aged 50 to 60 in good health and CMV-seropositive. Sequencing input: PBMCs. The chain couples TRBV18 to TRBJ1-5, with TRBD1 matching 7 bases. The CDR3 protein is CASSPRTGENQPQHF. The CDR3 nucleotides read TGTGCCAGCTCACCCCGAACAGGGGAAAATCAGCCCCAGCATTTT.